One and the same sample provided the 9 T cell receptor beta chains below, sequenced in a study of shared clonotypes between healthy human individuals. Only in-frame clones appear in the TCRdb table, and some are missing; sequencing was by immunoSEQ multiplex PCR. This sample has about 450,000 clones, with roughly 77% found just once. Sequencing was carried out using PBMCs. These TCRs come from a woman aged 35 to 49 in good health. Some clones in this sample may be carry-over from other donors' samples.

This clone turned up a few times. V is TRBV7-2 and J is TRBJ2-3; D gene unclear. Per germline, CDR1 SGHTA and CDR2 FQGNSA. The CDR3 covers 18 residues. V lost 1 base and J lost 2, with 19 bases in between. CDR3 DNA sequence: TGTGCCAGCAGCTTAGGGCGGACCGCCCGTGAAATCACAGATACGCAGTATTTT. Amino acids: CASSLGRTAREITDTQYF.

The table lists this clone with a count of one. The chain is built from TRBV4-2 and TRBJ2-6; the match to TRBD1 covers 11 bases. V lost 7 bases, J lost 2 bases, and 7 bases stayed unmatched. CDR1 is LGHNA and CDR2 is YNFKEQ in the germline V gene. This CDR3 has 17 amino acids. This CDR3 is CASNLGQGVTGANVLTF. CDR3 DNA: TGTGCCAGCAACCTGGGACAGGGGGTAACTGGGGCCAACGTCCTGACTTTC.

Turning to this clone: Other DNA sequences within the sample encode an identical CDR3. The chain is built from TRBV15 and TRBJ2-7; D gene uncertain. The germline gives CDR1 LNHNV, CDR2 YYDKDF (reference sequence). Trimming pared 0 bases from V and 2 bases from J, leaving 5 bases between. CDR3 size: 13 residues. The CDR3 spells CATSRDLTYEQYF. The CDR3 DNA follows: TGTGCCACCAGCAGAGATCTAACCTACGAGCAGTACTTC.

CDR3 nucleotide sequence: TGTGCCAGTAGTACCATAGATACGCAGTATTTT. It translates to CASSTIDTQYF. This chain connects TRBV19 to TRBJ2-3; D is ambiguous. The CDR3 runs to 11 residues. Trimming left V 4 bases short and J 5 bases short, with 4 bases between. Germline V CDR1 and CDR2: LNHDA, SQIVND (reference sequence).

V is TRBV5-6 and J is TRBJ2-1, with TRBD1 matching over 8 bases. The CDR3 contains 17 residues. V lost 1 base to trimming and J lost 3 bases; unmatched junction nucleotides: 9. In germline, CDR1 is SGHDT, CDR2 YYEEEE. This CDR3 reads CASSLKYRTGLYNEQFF. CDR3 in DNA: TGTGCCAGCAGCTTGAAGTATCGGACAGGGCTCTACAATGAGCAGTTCTTC.

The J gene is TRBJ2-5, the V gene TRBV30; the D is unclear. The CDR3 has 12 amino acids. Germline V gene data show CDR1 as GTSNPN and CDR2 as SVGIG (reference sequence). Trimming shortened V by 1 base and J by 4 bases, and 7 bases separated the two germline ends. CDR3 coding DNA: TGTGCCTGGAGTGGGTTAGGAGAGACCCAGTACTTC. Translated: CAWSGLGETQYF. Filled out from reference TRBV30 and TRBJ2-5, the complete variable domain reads SQTIHQWPATLVQPVGSPLSLECTVEGTSNPNLYWYRQAAGRGLQLLFYSVGIGQISSEVPQNLSASRPQDRQFILSSKKLLLSDSGFYLCAWSGLGETQYFGPGTRLLVL.

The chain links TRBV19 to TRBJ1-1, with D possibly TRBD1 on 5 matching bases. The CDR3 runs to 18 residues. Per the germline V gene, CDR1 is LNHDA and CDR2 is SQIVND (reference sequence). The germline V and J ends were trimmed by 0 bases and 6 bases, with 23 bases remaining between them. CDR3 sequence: CASSIDLMGRGGGAEAFF. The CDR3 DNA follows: TGTGCCAGTAGTATAGATCTAATGGGACGGGGTGGTGGGGCTGAAGCTTTCTTT.

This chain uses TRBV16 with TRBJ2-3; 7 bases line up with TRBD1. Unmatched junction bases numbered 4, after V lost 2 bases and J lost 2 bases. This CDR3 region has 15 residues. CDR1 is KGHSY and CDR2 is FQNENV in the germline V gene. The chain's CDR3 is CASSQLGQATDTQYF. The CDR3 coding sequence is TGTGCCAGCAGCCAACTCGGACAGGCCACAGATACGCAGTATTTT. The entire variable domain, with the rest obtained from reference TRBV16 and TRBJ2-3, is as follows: GEEVAQTPKHLVRGEGQKAKLYCAPIKGHSYVFWYQQVLKNEFKFLISFQNENVFDETGMPKERFSAKCLPNSPCSLEIQATKLEDSAVYFCASSQLGQATDTQYFGPGTRLTVL.

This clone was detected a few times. This CDR3 is CASSDPGQGGDSPLHF. CDR3 in DNA: TGTGCCAGCAGCGATCCCGGACAGGGCGGAGATTCACCCCTCCACTTT. The chain couples TRBV2 to TRBJ1-6; the match to TRBD1 covers 8 bases. The CDR3 has 16 residues. Looked up from germline, CDR1 is SNHLY and CDR2 is FYNNEI. V trimming: 6 bases; J trimming: 8 bases; junction bases outside the gene matches: 12.